The 4 T cell receptor beta chains below all came from one sample that was sequenced in a study of PD-1 blockade in classical Hodgkin lymphoma. Time point reported: cycle 4 day 1 (C4D1), after less than 7 weeks of nivolumab. Every patient had relapsed following autologous stem cell transplantation, and cohorts differed in brentuximab vedotin exposure. Using immunoSEQ multiplex PCR, the repertoire was profiled, and TCRdb retains in-frame clones only, with some absent. Among approximately 110,000 clones, about nine tenths were seen once, and the ten largest hold around 20%. The sequenced sample was peripheral blood mononuclear cells (PBMCs), obtained before the fourth cycle of nivolumab. These receptors came from a human donor with classical Hodgkin lymphoma.

The V and J genes are TRBV11-2 and TRBJ2-3; 9 positions match TRBD2. Germline V CDR1 and CDR2: SGHAT, FQNNGV. The V segment lost 5 bases and the J segment 4 bases; nucleotides outside the gene matches: 10. The CDR3 is 16 residues long. The CDR3 is CASSPRPSGISDTQYF. The CDR3 region has the DNA TGTGCCAGCAGCCCAAGGCCTAGCGGGATTTCAGATACGCAGTATTTT.

The chain links TRBV11-2 to TRBJ2-7; unclear D gene. V shed 1 base and J shed 3 bases, with 10 bases lying between them. CDR3 length: 14 residues. CDR1 and CDR2 (germline): SGHAT, FQNNGV. The CDR3 nucleotides are TGTGCCAGCAGCTTAGTGGTCACCATCTACGAGCAGTACTTC. It codes for CASSLVVTIYEQYF.

This clone was detected once. V is TRBV13 and J is TRBJ1-1, with D unclear. From germline, CDR1 is PRHDT and CDR2 FYEKMQ (reference sequence). V was shortened by 3 bases and J by 4 bases, with 9 bases between the two germline ends. This CDR3 region has 13 residues. The CDR3 bases are TGTGCCAGCAGCTTGGACGGTAGCACTGAAGCTTTCTTT. It codes for CASSLDGSTEAFF. The variable domain in full, with the rest retrieved from reference TRBV13 and TRBJ1-1, is AAGVIQSPRHLIKEKRETATLKCYPIPRHDTVYWYQQGPGQDPQFLISFYEKMQSDKGSIPDRFSAQQFSDYHSELNMSSLELGDSALYFCASSLDGSTEAFFGQGTRLTVV.

The gene calls are TRBV6-5 and TRBJ2-3, with TRBD1 matching over 7 bases. The V gene end was trimmed by 2 bases and the J gene end by 3 bases; junction bases not matched to a gene: 2. This CDR3 spans 14 amino acids. The germline V gene encodes CDR1 MNHEY and CDR2 SVGAGI. CDR3 protein: CASSYGQATDTQYF. In DNA, the CDR3 is TGTGCCAGCAGTTACGGACAGGCAACAGATACGCAGTATTTT.